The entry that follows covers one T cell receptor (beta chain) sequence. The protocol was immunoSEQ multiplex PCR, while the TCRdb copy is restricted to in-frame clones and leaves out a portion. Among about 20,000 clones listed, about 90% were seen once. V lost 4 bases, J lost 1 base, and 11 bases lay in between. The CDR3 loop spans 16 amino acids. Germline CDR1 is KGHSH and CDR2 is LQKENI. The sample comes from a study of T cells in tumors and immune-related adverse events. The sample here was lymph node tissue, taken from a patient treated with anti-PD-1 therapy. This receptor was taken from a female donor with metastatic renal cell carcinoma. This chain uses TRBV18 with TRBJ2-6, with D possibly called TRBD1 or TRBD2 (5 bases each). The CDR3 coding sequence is TGTGCCAGCTCACTGAGGGGATCATCTGGGGCCAACGTCCTGACTTTC. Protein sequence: CASSLRGSSGANVLTF.